Below are 13 T cell receptor beta chains sequenced from a single sample in a study of T cells expressing NK-cell markers. Each CDR3 protein gets one entry in TCRdb, which reprocessed the 5' RACE reads and gives no DNA. This sample's table reports around 100,000 distinct CDR3 sequences. The source material was blood T cells: a sorted CD56 or NKG2C T cell subset, CD4+ or CD8+ T cells, or bulk PBMC T cells (not recorded which). These TCRs come from a woman between 18 and 75 years old in good health.

V is TRBV5-1 and J is TRBJ2-1; TCRdb calls TRBD1, which cannot be checked without DNA. This CDR3 has 13 residues. In germline, CDR1 is SGHRS, CDR2 YFSETQ. CDR3: CASSFWAGYEQFF.

This chain uses TRBV14 with TRBJ1-2. Germline V gene data show CDR1 as SGHDN and CDR2 as FVKESK. This CDR3 is built from 12 residues. CDR3 amino acids: CASSQGFYGYTF.

The chain carries TRBV2 and TRBJ2-1; TCRdb reports TRBD2, a call that lacks DNA to check it against. This CDR3 spans 17 amino acids. Germline loops: CDR1 SNHLY, CDR2 FYNNEI. The CDR3: CASIQPSGLSSYNEQFF.

The V gene is TRBV29-1, the J gene TRBJ1-4. The CDR3 sequence is 14 residues long. CDR1 and CDR2 from the germline V gene are SQVTM and ANQGSEA. The CDR3 loop reads CSVGRGHTNEKLFF.

The CDR3 loop reads CASRRLDSYNEQFF. This chain joins TRBV12-3 or TRBV12-4 and TRBJ2-1; the TRBD2 assignment by TCRdb is unverifiable without DNA. The CDR3 has 14 amino acids.

The chain couples TRBV7-3 to TRBJ2-1; TCRdb's assignment of TRBD1 cannot be checked, as there is no DNA. The CDR3 runs to 13 residues. Germline CDR1 and CDR2: SGHTA and FQGTGA. The CDR3 spells CASSLPPTHEQFF.

The J gene is TRBJ2-3, the V gene TRBV29-1; checking the TCRdb D call of TRBD2 is not possible without DNA. Germline V gene lookup returns CDR1 SQVTM and CDR2 ANQGSEA. The CDR3 spans 11 residues. Here the CDR3 reads CSGRVPDTQYF.

This chain joins TRBV7-2 and TRBJ2-5; TCRdb's D call, TRBD2, is unchecked because there is no DNA. Germline values: CDR1 SGHTA, CDR2 FQGNSA. The CDR3 runs to 13 residues. CDR3 region: CASSLPSTETQYF. The variable domain in full, with the rest retrieved from reference TRBV7-2 and TRBJ2-5, is GAGVSQSPSNKVTEKGKDVELRCDPISGHTALYWYRQSLGQGLEFLIYFQGNSAPDKSGLPSDRFSAERTGGSVSTLTIQRTQQEDSAVYLCASSLPSTETQYFGPGTRLLVL.

The J gene is TRBJ2-5, the V gene TRBV7-8. The length of the CDR3 is 14 residues. CDR1 and CDR2 from the germline V gene are SGHVS and FQNEAQ. The CDR3 is CASSLELYQETQYF.

V is TRBV15 and J is TRBJ2-7; TCRdb gives TRBD1 as the D gene, but with no DNA this cannot be confirmed. Per germline, CDR1 LNHNV and CDR2 YYDKDF (reference sequence). The CDR3 loop spans 14 amino acids. The CDR3 loop is CATSRGTAAYEQYF.

The genes are TRBV28 and TRBJ2-1; TCRdb picks TRBD1, but there is no DNA to check that call. There are 15 residues in the CDR3. CDR1 is MDHEN, CDR2 SYDVKM, per germline. CDR3 region: CASSFRGPNSNEQFF.

This chain uses TRBV30 with TRBJ1-1. Germline V CDR1 and CDR2: GTSNPN, SVGIG (reference sequence). CDR3 length: 11 amino acids. This CDR3 reads CAWSWNTEAFF.

This rearrangement joins TRBV6-5 to TRBJ2-3; TCRdb selects TRBD2, and the lack of DNA leaves this call unchecked. This CDR3 is 15 amino acids long. CDR1 and CDR2 from the germline V gene are MNHEY and SVGAGI. CDR3 sequence reads: CASSFGGRNADTQYF.